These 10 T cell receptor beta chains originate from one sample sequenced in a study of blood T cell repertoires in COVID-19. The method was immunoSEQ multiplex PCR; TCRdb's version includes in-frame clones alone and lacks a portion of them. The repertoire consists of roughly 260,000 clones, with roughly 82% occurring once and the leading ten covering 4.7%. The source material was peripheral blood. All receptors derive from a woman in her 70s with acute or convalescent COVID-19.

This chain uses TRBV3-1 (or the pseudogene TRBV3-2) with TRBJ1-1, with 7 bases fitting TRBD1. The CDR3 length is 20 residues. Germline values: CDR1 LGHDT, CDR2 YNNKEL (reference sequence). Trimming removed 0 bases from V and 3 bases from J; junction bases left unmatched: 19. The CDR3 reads CASSQDIGVSLWGQHTEAFF. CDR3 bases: TGTGCCAGCAGCCAAGATATAGGCGTGAGTCTTTGGGGACAGCACACTGAAGCTTTCTTT.

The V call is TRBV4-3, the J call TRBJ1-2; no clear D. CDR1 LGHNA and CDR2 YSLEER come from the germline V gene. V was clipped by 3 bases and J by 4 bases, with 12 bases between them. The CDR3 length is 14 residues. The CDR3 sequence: CASSQEVQPYGYTF. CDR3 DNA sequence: TGCGCCAGCAGCCAGGAGGTACAGCCCTATGGCTACACCTTC.

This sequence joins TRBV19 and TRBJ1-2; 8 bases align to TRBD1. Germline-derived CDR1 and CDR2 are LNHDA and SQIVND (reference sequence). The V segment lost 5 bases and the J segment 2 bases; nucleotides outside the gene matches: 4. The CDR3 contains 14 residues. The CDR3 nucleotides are TGTGCCAGTAGTGCCTACAGGGGGAACTATGGCTACACCTTC. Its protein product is CASSAYRGNYGYTF. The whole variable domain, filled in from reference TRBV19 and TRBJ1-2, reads DGGITQSPKYLFRKEGQNVTLSCEQNLNHDAMYWYRQDPGQGLRLIYYSQIVNDFQKGDIAEGYSVSREKKESFPLTVTSAQKNPTAFYLCASSAYRGNYGYTFGSGTRLTVV.

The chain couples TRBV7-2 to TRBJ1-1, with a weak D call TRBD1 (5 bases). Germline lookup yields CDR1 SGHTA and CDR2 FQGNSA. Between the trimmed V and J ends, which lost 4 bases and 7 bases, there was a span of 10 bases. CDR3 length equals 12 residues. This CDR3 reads CASSSQGLEAFF. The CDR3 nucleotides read TGTGCCAGCAGCTCGCAGGGTCTTGAAGCTTTCTTT.

CDR3 in amino acids: CASSLDRGPGQPQHF. CDR3 nucleotides: TGCGCCAGCAGCTTGGACAGGGGGCCGGGGCAGCCCCAGCATTTT. J is TRBJ1-5 and V is TRBV5-1; 9 nucleotides align to TRBD1. Germline V gives CDR1 SGHRS, CDR2 YFSETQ. Losses at the gene ends were 0 bases for V and 7 bases for J; bases not matched to a gene: 5. This CDR3 spans 15 amino acids.

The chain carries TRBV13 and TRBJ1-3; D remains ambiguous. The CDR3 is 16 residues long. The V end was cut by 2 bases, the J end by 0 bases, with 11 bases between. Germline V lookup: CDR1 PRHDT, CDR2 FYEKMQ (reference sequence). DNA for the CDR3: TGTGCCAGCAGCTTAATATTGCGGAGCTCTGGAAACACCATATATTTT. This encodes CASSLILRSSGNTIYF.

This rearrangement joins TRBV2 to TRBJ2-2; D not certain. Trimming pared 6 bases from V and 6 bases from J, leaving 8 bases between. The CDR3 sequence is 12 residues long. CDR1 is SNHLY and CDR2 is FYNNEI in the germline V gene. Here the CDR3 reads CASSLDSGELFF. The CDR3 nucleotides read TGTGCCAGCAGCTTAGACTCCGGGGAGCTGTTTTTT.

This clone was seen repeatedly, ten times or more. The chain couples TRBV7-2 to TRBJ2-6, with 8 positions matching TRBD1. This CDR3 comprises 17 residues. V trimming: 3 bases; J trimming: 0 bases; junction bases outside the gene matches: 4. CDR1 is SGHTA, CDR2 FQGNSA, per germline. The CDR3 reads CASSLEGQGSGANVLTF. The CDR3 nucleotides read TGTGCCAGCAGCTTGGAAGGACAGGGCTCTGGGGCCAACGTCCTGACTTTC.

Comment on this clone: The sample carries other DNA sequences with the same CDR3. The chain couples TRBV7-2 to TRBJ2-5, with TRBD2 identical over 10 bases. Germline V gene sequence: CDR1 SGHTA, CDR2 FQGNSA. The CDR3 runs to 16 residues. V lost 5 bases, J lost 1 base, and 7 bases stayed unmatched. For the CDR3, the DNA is TGTGCCAGCAGCCCAGGATTAGCGGGGGGCCAAGAGACCCAGTACTTC. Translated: CASSPGLAGGQETQYF.

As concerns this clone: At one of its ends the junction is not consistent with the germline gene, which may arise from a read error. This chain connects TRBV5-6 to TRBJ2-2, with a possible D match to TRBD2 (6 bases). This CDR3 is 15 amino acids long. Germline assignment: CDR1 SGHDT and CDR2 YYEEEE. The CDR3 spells CASRLGGLGTGELFF. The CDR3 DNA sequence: TGTGCCAGCAGGTTGGGAGGACTTGGAACCGGGGAGCTGTTTTTT. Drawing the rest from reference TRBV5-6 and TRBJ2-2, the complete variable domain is DAGVTQSPTHLIKTRGQQVTLRCSPKSGHDTVSWYQQALGQGPQFIFQYYEEEERQRGNFPDRFSGHQFPNYSSELNVNALLLGDSALYLCASRLGGLGTGELFFGEGSRLTVL.